The 21 T cell receptor beta chains given below trace back to one sample, sequenced in a study of tumor and adjacent non-tumor tissue in lung cancer. No cell sorting was done before RNA was extracted from the tissue. This non-tumor lung sample came from over 3 cm beyond the tumor edge. A modified ARM-PCR protocol with three rounds of nested PCR amplified TCRbeta. TCRdb reprocessed the multiplex PCR reads with MiXCR, giving one entry per CDR3 protein. The sample shows 90,000 to 100,000 distinct CDR3 sequences, about 80% of them seen only once. Specimen: distant non-tumor lung tissue. These receptors originate from a man between 60 and 70 years old with small cell lung cancer.

This clonotype has only one observation. This sequence joins TRBV12-5 and TRBJ1-6; the D is unclear. V was pared by 3 bases and J by 15 bases, with 12 bases between. CDR3 length equals 12 residues. Germline-derived CDR1 and CDR2 are LGHNT and FRNRAP. CDR3 residues: CASGFISQILHF. CDR3 DNA sequence: TGTGCTAGTGGTTTTATTTCTCAGATCCTCCACTTT.

Notes on this clonotype: The junction departs from germline at one end; a sequencing error may be responsible. The chain is built from TRBV6-5 and TRBJ2-1, with TRBD1 as a possible D gene (6 bases). The CDR3 runs 14 residues. Germline CDR1 reads MNHEY; CDR2 reads SVGAGI. The CDR3 DNA follows: TGCGCCAGCAGTTACTCGACAGGCAGGGGTGAGCAGTTCTTC. Amino acids: CASSYSTGRGEQFF.

For this clonotype: No conserved phenylalanine or tryptophan is present at the end of the CDR3, so a read error is the likely explanation. The rearrangement uses TRBV6-5 and TRBJ2-1, with no clear D. CDR3 length: 13 amino acids. CDR1 and CDR2 from the germline V gene are MNHEY and SVGAGI. The CDR3 region is CASSYSRVNVQFL. In DNA, the CDR3 is TGTGCCAGCAGTTACTCACGAGTTAATGTGCAGTTCCTC.

There are many counts of this clonotype. The chain links TRBV14 to TRBJ2-1; D unclear. V was pared by 0 bases and J by 2 bases, with 17 bases between. The CDR3 totals 18 residues. The V gene's germline CDR1 is SGHDN and CDR2 FVKESK. The CDR3 sequence is CASSQDIVPGKPYNEQFF. In nucleotides, the CDR3 is TGTGCCAGCAGCCAAGATATCGTCCCGGGCAAACCCTACAATGAGCAGTTCTTC.

Notes on this clonotype: An end of the junction differs from the germline gene, which may be a read error. J is TRBJ1-2 and V is TRBV7-9; 7 nucleotides agree with TRBD1. Germline CDR1 is SEHNR and CDR2 is FQNEAQ (reference sequence). This CDR3 has 13 residues. The CDR3 sequence: CVSSSTGEGAYTF. CDR3 nucleotides: TGTGTCAGCAGCTCAACAGGGGAAGGAGCCTACACCTTC.

This clonotype has more than one count but fewer than ten. The chain couples TRBV2 to TRBJ2-5, with 7 positions matching TRBD2. V was pared by 10 bases and J by 0 bases, with 17 bases of the junction left unmatched. The germline V gene encodes CDR1 SNHLY and CDR2 FYNNEI. CDR3 length equals 17 residues. The CDR3: CANPRGDGSRYQETQYF. DNA of the CDR3: TGTGCCAACCCCCGGGGGGACGGATCTAGGTACCAAGAGACCCAGTACTTC.

About this clonotype: One end of the junction fails to match germline, which may point to a read error. As DNA, the CDR3 is TGTACCAGCAGCGCCTTTAATACGCAGTATTTT. Translating it yields CTSSAFNTQYF. The gene calls are TRBV11-2 and TRBJ2-3; D is undetermined. The germline V gene encodes CDR1 SGHAT and CDR2 FQNNGV. The CDR3 is made up of 11 amino acids.

Only a few counts were recorded for this clonotype. A read error is possible here, since a much larger clone lies one base away. The chain combines TRBV7-8 with TRBJ2-1, with 7 bases lining up with TRBD2. CDR1 is SGHVS and CDR2 is FQNEAQ in the germline V gene. The CDR3 covers 13 residues. The CDR3 here is CASSLEWGGEQSF. CDR3 nucleotides: TGTGCCAGCAGCTTAGAGTGGGGGGGTGAGCAGTCCTTC.

As regards this clonotype: The conserved phenylalanine or tryptophan is not found at the CDR3 terminus, so this likely reflects a read error. Because the CDR3's place on the DNA is in doubt, the DNA is left out and the CDR3 is given as listed by TCRdb. This chain connects TRBV6-5 to TRBJ2-1; the table's TRBD2 call for D was not verified on the DNA. The CDR3 sequence runs 14 residues, both termini included. Germline V CDR1 and CDR2: MNHEY, SVGAGI. CDR3: CASRGTSGMGEQII.

V is TRBV7-9 and J is TRBJ1-1; D uncertain. Germline V gene data show CDR1 as SEHNR and CDR2 as FQNEAQ (reference sequence). The CDR3 is 15 amino acids. V lost 3 bases to trimming and J lost 4 bases, with 15 bases between them. Here the CDR3 DNA reads TGTGCCAGCAGCTTCTCAGGATGGGGAATCACTGAAGCTTTCTTT. Residues: CASSFSGWGITEAFF.

This clonotype came up a few times. A much bigger clone sits one base away, suggesting this may be a read error. J is TRBJ2-2 and V is TRBV6-1; maybe TRBD2 (6 bases). This CDR3 is built from 14 residues. V lost 10 bases, J lost 3 bases, and 15 bases lay in between. Germline assignment: CDR1 MNHNS and CDR2 SASEGT. In DNA, the CDR3 is TGTGCCAACGGTGCGGGACCCCACACCGGGGAGCTGTTTTTT. This gives the protein CANGAGPHTGELFF.

Of note for this clonotype: This CDR3 is missing its conserved last phenylalanine or tryptophan, likely due to a read error. The chain joins TRBV6-6 to TRBJ2-3; maybe TRBD2 (6 bases). This CDR3 is built from 15 residues. The germline gives CDR1 MNHNY, CDR2 SVGAGI (reference sequence). Trimming removed 6 bases at V and 10 bases at J, with 23 bases between. CDR3 loop: CASRTLALGIMAQYS. The DNA for the CDR3 is TGTGCCAGCAGAACGCTAGCGTTAGGAATTATGGCGCAGTATTCT.

This sequence joins TRBV6-6 and TRBJ2-7; D gene ambiguous. The CDR3 extends over 17 amino acids. Germline V gene lookup returns CDR1 MNHNY and CDR2 SVGAGI (reference sequence). The V end lost 4 bases, the J end lost 2 bases, and 21 bases lay between the germline ends. Here the CDR3 DNA reads TGTGCCAGCAGTTCACTCGATTCGGCTGGAGACACCTACGAGCAGTACTTC. Protein sequence: CASSSLDSAGDTYEQYF.

This clonotype appeared many times. The rearrangement links TRBV6-1 to TRBJ2-1; D is unclear. CDR1 is MNHNS and CDR2 is SASEGT in the germline V gene. The CDR3 loop spans 16 amino acids. V lost 2 bases to trimming and J lost 2 bases, with 13 bases between them. This chain's CDR3 is CASSEIPGSTYNEQFF. The CDR3 nucleotides read TGTGCCAGCAGTGAAATCCCCGGGTCCACCTACAATGAGCAGTTCTTC.

As for this clonotype: One end of the junction is discordant with germline, which a read error may explain. The chain uses TRBV5-1 and TRBJ2-1; TRBD2 matches at 11 bases. The germline gives CDR1 SGHRS, CDR2 YFSETQ. The length of the CDR3 is 14 residues. CDR3 residues: CASSGTSGYNDQFF. The CDR3 nucleotides read TGCGCCAGCAGTGGGACTAGCGGATACAATGACCAGTTCTTC.

Notes on this clonotype: Germline and junction disagree at one end, which may indicate a read error. The CDR3 loop reads CANSLGTDSDQPQHF. CDR3 DNA: TGTGCCAACAGCTTAGGTACAGATAGCGATCAGCCCCAGCATTTT. V usage is TRBV13 and J usage is TRBJ1-5, with D hard to call. From germline, CDR1 is PRHDT and CDR2 FYEKMQ (reference sequence). The CDR3 is 15 amino acids.

V usage is TRBV12-3 or TRBV12-4 and J usage is TRBJ2-5, with D possibly being TRBD1 (6 bases). The V gene lost 5 bases and the J gene lost 3 bases, with 13 bases spanning the gap. The CDR3 runs 14 residues. CDR3 in DNA: TGTGCCAGCAGTCCAATTTACAGGGAAGAGACCCAGTACTTC. Translated: CASSPIYREETQYF.

The rearrangement joins TRBV19 to TRBJ2-5; 10 bases agree with TRBD2. Germline V gene sequence: CDR1 LNHDA, CDR2 SQIVND (reference sequence). The V gene end was trimmed by 5 bases and the J gene end by 4 bases; junction bases not matched to a gene: 13. CDR3 length: 17 residues. CDR3 nucleotides: TGTGCCAGTAGTCGGGGCGGGCCTAGCGGGAGAGGAGAGACCCAGTACTTC. This gives the protein CASSRGGPSGRGETQYF. Full variable domain (outside the CDR3, taken from reference TRBV19 and TRBJ2-5): DGGITQSPKYLFRKEGQNVTLSCEQNLNHDAMYWYRQDPGQGLRLIYYSQIVNDFQKGDIAEGYSVSREKKESFPLTVTSAQKNPTAFYLCASSRGGPSGRGETQYFGPGTRLLVL.

A word on this clonotype: The CDR3 does not close with the conserved phenylalanine or tryptophan, likely indicating a read error. It is unclear where the CDR3 begins or ends on the DNA, so no DNA is shown, and the CDR3 is as TCRdb lists it. V is TRBV20-1 and J is TRBJ2-7; TRBD1, the table's D call, lacks a check against the DNA. CDR1 is DFQATT and CDR2 is SNEGSKA in the germline V gene (reference sequence). With termini counted, the CDR3 has 12 amino acids. The CDR3: CSAQAPGGEQYL.

As concerns this clonotype: Just one base apart from a much larger clone, this may be a read error. The chain has TRBV28 and TRBJ2-3; no clear D gene. CDR3 length: 14 residues. Germline CDR1 reads MDHEN; CDR2 reads SYDVKM. The CDR3 coding sequence is TGTGCCAGCAGTTTCTCCAGGAGCACAGATACGCACTATTTT. This translates into CASSFSRSTDTHYF.

On this clonotype itself: A junction end diverges from the germline sequence, so it may reflect a read error. The genes are TRBV29-1 and TRBJ2-1; D may correspond to TRBD1 or TRBD2 (5 bases each). Germline V lookup: CDR1 SQVTM, CDR2 ANQGSEA. The CDR3 loop spans 14 amino acids. CDR3 amino acids: CSLEPRDALGEQFF. CDR3 DNA sequence: TGCAGCCTTGAGCCCCGGGACGCCCTCGGTGAGCAGTTTTTC.